This note documents a single TCR beta chain sequence. Being one base from a much bigger clone, this may be a read error. These data originate in a study of blood T cells in healthy people across ages. CDR3 size: 13 residues. V gave up 6 bases and J gave up 10 bases, with 16 bases separating them. The authors ran a second PCR of roughly 6 to 12 cycles using a sample-barcoded 5' primer and a J-beta primer mix. TCRdb re-derived calls from the 5' RACE reads in MiXCR, one entry per CDR3 protein. The data show around 1,600,000 distinct CDR3 sequences, approximately 43% seen once. What was sequenced was blood. The source of this sequence is a woman younger than 35 in good health. The chain links TRBV12-3 or TRBV12-4 to TRBJ2-1, with no clear D. The CDR3, as DNA: TGTGCCAGCAGCCACCTAAGTTGGTCCGAGCAGTTCTTC. It yields the protein CASSHLSWSEQFF.